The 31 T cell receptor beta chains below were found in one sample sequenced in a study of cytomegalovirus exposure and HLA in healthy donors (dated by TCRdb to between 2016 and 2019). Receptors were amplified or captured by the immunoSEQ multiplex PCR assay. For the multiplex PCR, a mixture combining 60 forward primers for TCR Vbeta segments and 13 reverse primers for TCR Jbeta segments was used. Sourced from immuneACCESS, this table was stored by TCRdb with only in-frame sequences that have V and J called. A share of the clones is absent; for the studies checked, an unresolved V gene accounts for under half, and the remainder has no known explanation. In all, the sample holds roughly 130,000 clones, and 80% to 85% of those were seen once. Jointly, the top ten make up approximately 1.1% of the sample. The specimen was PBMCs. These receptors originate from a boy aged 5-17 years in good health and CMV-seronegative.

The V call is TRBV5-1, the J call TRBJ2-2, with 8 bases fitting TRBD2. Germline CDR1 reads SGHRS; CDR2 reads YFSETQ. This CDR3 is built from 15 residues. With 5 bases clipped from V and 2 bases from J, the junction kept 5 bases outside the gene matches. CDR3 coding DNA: TGCGCCAGCAGTCTTGGGACTAGAAACACCGGGGAGCTGTTTTTT. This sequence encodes CASSLGTRNTGELFF.

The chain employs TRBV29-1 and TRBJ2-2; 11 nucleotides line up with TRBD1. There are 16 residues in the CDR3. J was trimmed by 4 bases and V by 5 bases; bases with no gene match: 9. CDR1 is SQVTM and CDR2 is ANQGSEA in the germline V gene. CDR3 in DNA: TGCAGCGTTACTAGGGACAGGGGGTCGGTCACCGGGGAGCTGTTTTTT. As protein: CSVTRDRGSVTGELFF.

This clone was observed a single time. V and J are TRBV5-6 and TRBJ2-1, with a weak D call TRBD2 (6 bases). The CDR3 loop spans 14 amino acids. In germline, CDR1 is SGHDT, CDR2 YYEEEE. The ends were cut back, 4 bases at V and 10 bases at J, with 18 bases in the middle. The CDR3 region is CASSRGLDPLEQFF. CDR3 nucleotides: TGTGCCAGCAGCCGGGGACTGGATCCCCTCGAGCAGTTCTTC.

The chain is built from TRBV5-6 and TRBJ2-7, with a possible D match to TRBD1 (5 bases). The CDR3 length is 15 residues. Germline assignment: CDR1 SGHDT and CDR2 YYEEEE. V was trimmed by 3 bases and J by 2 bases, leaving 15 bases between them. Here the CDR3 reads CASSSLGQGPYEQYF. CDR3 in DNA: TGTGCCAGCAGCTCACTGGGGCAGGGCCCCTACGAGCAGTACTTC.

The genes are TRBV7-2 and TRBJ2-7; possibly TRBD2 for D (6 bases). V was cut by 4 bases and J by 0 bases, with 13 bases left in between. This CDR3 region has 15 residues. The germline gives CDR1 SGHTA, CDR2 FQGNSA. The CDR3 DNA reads TGTGCCAGCAGCTACAGCCTGGGACTCTCCTACGAGCAGTACTTC. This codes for CASSYSLGLSYEQYF.

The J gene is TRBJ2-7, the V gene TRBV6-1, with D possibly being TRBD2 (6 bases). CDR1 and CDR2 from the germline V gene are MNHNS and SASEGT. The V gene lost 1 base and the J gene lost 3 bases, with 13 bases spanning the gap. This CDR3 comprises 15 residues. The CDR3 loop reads CASSEGAGRIYEQYF. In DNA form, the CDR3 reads TGTGCCAGCAGTGAAGGGGCGGGGAGAATCTACGAGCAGTACTTC.

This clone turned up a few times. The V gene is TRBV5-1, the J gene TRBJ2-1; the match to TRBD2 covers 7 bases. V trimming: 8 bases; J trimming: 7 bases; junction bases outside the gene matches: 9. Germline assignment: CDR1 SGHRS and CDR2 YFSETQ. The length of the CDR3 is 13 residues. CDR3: CASTAGVVNEQFF. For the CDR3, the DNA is TGCGCCAGTACGGCGGGAGTAGTTAATGAGCAGTTCTTC.

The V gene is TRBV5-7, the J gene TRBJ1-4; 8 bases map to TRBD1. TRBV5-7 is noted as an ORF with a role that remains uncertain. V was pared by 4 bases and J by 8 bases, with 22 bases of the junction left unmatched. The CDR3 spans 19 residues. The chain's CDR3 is CASSRLQGRTGRRGEKLFF. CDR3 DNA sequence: TGTGCCAGCAGCCGACTCCAAGGCCGGACAGGGCGGCGGGGAGAAAAACTGTTTTTT.

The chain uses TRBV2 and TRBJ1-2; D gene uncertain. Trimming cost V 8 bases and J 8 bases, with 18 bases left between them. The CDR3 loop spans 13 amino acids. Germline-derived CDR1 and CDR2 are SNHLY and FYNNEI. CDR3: CASQVLEGAGYTF. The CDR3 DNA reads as TGTGCCAGCCAGGTTCTTGAGGGCGCGGGCTACACCTTC.

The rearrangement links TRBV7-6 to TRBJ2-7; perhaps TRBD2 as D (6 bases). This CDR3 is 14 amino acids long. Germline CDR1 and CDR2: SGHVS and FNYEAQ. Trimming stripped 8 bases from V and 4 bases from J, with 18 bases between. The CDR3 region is CASAPGGTGYEQYF. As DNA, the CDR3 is TGTGCCAGCGCCCCTGGCGGGACGGGTTACGAGCAGTACTTC.

The CDR3 reads CASRTTSGRSDTQYF. The CDR3 bases are TGTGCCAGCAGGACGACTAGCGGGAGATCGGATACGCAGTATTTT. The rearrangement uses TRBV6-5 and TRBJ2-3, with TRBD2 identical over 12 bases. Losses at the gene ends were 6 bases for V and 6 bases for J; bases not matched to a gene: 7. CDR3 length equals 15 residues. The germline gives CDR1 MNHEY, CDR2 SVGAGI.

The CDR3 DNA reads TGCAGCGTTGGGGGACAGGCATCCTACGAGCAGTACTTC. This translates into CSVGGQASYEQYF. This rearrangement joins TRBV29-1 to TRBJ2-7; TRBD1 aligns across 8 bases. The CDR3 sequence is 13 residues long. V lost 4 bases, J lost 1 base, and 3 bases stayed unmatched. CDR1 SQVTM and CDR2 ANQGSEA come from the germline V gene.

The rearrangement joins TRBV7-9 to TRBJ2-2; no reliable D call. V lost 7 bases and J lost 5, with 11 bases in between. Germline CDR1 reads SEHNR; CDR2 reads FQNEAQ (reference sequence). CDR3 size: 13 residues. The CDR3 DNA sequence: TGTGCCAGCACCCAAGAGCTGACCGGGGAGCTGTTTTTT. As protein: CASTQELTGELFF.

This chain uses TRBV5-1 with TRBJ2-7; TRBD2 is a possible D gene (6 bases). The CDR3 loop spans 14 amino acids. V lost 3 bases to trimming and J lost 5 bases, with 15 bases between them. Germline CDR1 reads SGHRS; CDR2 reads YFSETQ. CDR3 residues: CASSSYGRGNEQYF. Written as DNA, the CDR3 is TGCGCCAGCAGCTCATACGGCCGCGGGAACGAGCAGTACTTC.

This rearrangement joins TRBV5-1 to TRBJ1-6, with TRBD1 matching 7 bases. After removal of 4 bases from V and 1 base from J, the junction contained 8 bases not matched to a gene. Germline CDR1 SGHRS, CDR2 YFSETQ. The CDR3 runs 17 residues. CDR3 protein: CASSPGTATSYNSPLHF. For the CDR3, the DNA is TGCGCCAGCAGCCCCGGGACAGCCACGTCCTATAATTCACCCCTCCACTTT.

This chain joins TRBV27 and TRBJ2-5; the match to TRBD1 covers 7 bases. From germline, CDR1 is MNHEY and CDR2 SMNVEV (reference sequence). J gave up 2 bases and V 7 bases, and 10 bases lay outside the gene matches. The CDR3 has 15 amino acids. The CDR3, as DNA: TGTGCCAGCAATTCTCGAGGGGACAGACAAGAGACCCAGTACTTC. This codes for CASNSRGDRQETQYF.

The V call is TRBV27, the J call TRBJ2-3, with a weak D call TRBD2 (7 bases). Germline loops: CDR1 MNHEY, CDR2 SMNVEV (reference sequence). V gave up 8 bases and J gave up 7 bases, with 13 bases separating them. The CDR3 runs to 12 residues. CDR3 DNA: TGTGCCAGCGGGGGGGGCACTTATACGCAGTATTTT. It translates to CASGGGTYTQYF.

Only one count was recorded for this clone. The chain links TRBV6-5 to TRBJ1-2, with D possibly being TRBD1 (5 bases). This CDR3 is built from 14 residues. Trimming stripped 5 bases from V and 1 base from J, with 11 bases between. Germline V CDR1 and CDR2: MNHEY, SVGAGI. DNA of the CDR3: TGTGCCAGCAGTAAGACAGCGGGTAACTATGGCTACACCTTC. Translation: CASSKTAGNYGYTF.

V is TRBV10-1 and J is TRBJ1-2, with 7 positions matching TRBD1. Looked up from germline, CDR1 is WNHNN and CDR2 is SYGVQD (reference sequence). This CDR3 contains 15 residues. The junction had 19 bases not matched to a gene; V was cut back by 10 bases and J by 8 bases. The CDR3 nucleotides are TGCGCCACGTTATCCTATGGACAGGAACCAGAGGGCTACACCTTC. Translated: CATLSYGQEPEGYTF.

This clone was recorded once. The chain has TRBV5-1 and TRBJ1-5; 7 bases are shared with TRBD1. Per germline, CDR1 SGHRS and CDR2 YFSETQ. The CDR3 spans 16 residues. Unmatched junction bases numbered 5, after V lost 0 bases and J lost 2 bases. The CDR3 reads CASSLGGGAGNQPQHF. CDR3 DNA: TGCGCCAGCAGCTTGGGAGGGGGCGCAGGCAATCAGCCCCAGCATTTT. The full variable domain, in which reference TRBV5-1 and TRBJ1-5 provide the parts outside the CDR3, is KAGVTQTPRYLIKTRGQQVTLSCSPISGHRSVSWYQQTPGQGLQFLFEYFSETQRNKGNFPGRFSGRQFSNSRSEMNVSTLELGDSALYLCASSLGGGAGNQPQHFGDGTRLSIL.

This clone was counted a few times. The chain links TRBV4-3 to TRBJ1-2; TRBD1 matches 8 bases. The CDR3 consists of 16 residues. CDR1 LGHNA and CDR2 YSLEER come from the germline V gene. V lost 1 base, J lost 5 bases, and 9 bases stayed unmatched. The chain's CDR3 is CASSQGAQGAGYGYTF. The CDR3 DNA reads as TGCGCCAGCAGCCAAGGTGCGCAGGGGGCAGGGTATGGCTACACCTTC.

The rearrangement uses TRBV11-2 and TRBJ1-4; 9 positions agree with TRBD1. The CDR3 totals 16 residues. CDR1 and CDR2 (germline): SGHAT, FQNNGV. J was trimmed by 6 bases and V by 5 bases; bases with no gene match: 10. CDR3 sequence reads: CASSLQGARGDEKLFF. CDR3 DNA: TGTGCCAGCAGCCTACAGGGGGCGCGCGGTGATGAAAAACTGTTTTTT.

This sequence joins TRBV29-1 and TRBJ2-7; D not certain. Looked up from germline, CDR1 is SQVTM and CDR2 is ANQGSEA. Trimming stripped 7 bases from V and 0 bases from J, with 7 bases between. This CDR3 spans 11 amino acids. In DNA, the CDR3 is TGCAGCGCCGAGGTCTCCTACGAGCAGTACTTC. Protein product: CSAEVSYEQYF.

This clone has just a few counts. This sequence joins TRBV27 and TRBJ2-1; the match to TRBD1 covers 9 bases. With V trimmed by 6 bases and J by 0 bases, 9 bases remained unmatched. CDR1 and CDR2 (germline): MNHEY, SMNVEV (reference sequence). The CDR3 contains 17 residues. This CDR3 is CASRPLRDRDSYNEQFF. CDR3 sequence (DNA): TGTGCCAGCAGACCCCTAAGGGACAGGGACTCCTACAATGAGCAGTTCTTC.

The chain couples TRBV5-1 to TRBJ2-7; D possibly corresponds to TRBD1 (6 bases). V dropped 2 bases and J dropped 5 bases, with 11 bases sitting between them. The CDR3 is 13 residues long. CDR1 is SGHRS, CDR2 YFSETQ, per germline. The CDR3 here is CASSLQGRDEQYF. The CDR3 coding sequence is TGCGCCAGCAGCTTACAGGGTCGGGACGAGCAGTACTTC.

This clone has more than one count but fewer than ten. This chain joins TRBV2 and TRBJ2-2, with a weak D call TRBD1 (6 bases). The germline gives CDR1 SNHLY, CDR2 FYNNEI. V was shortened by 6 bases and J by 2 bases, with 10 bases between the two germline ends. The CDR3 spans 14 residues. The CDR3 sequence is CASREDSNTGELFF. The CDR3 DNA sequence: TGTGCCAGCAGAGAGGACAGCAACACCGGGGAGCTGTTTTTT. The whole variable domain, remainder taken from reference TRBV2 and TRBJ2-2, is EPEVTQTPSHQVTQMGQEVILRCVPISNHLYFYWYRQILGQKVEFLVSFYNNEISEKSEIFDDQFSVERPDGSNFTLKIRSTKLEDSAMYFCASREDSNTGELFFGEGSRLTVL.

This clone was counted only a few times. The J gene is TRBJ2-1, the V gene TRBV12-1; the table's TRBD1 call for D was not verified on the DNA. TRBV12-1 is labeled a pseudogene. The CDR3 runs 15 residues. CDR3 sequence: CASSFARVMCNEQFF. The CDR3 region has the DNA TGTGCCAGCAGCTTTGCCAGGGTCATGTGCAATGAGCAGTTCTTC.

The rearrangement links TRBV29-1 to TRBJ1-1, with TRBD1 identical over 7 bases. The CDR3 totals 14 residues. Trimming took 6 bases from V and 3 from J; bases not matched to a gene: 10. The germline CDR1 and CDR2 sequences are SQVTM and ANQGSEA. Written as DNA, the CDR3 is TGCAGCGTCGCGGCACAGGGGATCCACACTGAAGCTTTCTTT. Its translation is CSVAAQGIHTEAFF. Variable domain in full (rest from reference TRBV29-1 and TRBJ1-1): SAVISQKPSRDICQRGTSLTIQCQVDSQVTMMFWYRQQPGQSLTLIATANQGSEATYESGFVIDKFPISRPNLTFSTLTVSNMSPEDSSIYLCSVAAQGIHTEAFFGQGTRLTVV.

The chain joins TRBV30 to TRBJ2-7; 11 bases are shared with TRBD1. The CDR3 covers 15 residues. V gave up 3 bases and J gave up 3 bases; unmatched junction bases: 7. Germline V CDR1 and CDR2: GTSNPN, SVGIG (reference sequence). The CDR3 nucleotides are TGTGCCTGGAGCCCGGGACAGGGGGTATTCTACGAGCAGTACTTC. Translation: CAWSPGQGVFYEQYF.

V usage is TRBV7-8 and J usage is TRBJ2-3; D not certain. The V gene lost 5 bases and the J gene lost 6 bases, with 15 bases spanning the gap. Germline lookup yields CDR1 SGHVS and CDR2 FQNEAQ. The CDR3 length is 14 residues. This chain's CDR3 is CASSPVGSSDTQYF. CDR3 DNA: TGTGCCAGCAGCCCCGTCGGTTCATCGGATACGCAGTATTTT.

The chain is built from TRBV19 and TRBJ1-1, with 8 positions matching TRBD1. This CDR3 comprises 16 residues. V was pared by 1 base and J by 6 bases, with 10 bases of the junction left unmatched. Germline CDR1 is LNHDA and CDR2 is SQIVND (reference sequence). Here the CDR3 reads CASSIVLNNRGSEAFF. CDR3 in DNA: TGTGCCAGTAGTATAGTCCTAAACAACAGGGGGTCTGAAGCTTTCTTT.